The entry below describes one T cell receptor beta chain. Libraries were prepared by immunoSEQ multiplex PCR; TCRdb keeps only in-frame clonotypes and omits some of them. The data hold tens of thousands of clones, with approximately 90% observed a single time. The data stem from a study of blood T cell repertoires in COVID-19. Germline CDR1 reads MGHRA; CDR2 reads YSYEKL. V shed 4 bases and J 4 bases; nucleotides not matched to a gene: 14. CDR3 length: 17 amino acids. This chain uses TRBV4-1 with TRBJ1-2, with 8 bases identical to TRBD1. Specimen: peripheral blood. The receptor comes from a man in his 70s with active or convalescent COVID-19. The CDR3: CASSPHSDREIIYGYTF. DNA of the CDR3: TGCGCCAGCAGCCCCCACTCGGACAGGGAAATAATCTATGGCTACACCTTC.